This T cell receptor (beta chain) stems from a study of CD8+CD57+ T cells in acquired aplastic anemia. Looking at the study overall: The DNA of sorted CD4+ and CD8+ cells averaged roughly 3.2 ug. Broader study findings: Patients versus controls showed no significant CD8+ Simpson's diversity difference. Both patients and controls carried the same twenty-nine CD8+ CDR3 sequences.

There are many counts of this clonotype. What it binds is unknown. CDR3 and TCR beta VDJ profiling relied on a genomic DNA template. TCRdb processed the reads anew with MiXCR; each CDR3 protein has one entry. The sample has under 200,000 distinct CDR3 sequences, 45% to 50% seen once. By flow cytometry, patients selected for sequencing had shown an expansion of CD8+CD57+ cells. Trimming cost V 4 bases and J 3 bases, with 20 bases left between them. The CDR3 sequence is 16 residues long. The germline V gene encodes CDR1 SGHRS and CDR2 YFSETQ. The chain couples TRBV5-1 to TRBJ2-7, with D unresolved. The sequence derives from a human donor with aplastic anemia. The sequencing sample was made of sorted CD4+, CD8+, or CD8+CD57+ T cells (not recorded which) from PBMCs. The CDR3 nucleotides are TGCGCCAGCAGCCTGTTCGGCACTGAAACGGACTACGAGCAGTACTTC. Protein product: CASSLFGTETDYEQYF. The complete variable domain, with remaining parts taken from reference TRBV5-1 and TRBJ2-7, reads KAGVTQTPRYLIKTRGQQVTLSCSPISGHRSVSWYQQTPGQGLQFLFEYFSETQRNKGNFPGRFSGRQFSNSRSEMNVSTLELGDSALYLCASSLFGTETDYEQYFGPGTRLTVT.